Below are 4 T cell receptor beta chains sequenced from a single sample in a study of T cells after yellow fever vaccination. TCRdb independently ran MiXCR on the 5' RACE reads; one entry per CDR3 protein. Seen here are about 220,000 distinct CDR3 sequences, 3% to 3.5% observed once, and the top ten hold 3.2%. This specimen was CD4+ T cells sorted from PBMCs, taken 10 days after the yellow fever booster vaccination. The receptors shown here come from a man in his late teens or twenties who received the YFV17D yellow fever vaccine.

This clonotype was recorded many times. The chain links TRBV7-3 to TRBJ1-5; possibly TRBD1 for D (5 bases). CDR3 length equals 16 residues. Germline V gives CDR1 SGHTA, CDR2 FQGTGA. The germline V and J ends were trimmed by 2 bases and 2 bases, with 13 bases remaining between them. The CDR3 sequence: CASSLSGREGNQPQHF. CDR3 nucleotides: TGTGCCAGCAGCTTATCCGGCAGGGAAGGCAATCAGCCCCAGCATTTT.

On this clonotype itself: One base away lies a much larger clone, so this may be a sequencing read error. The CDR3, as DNA: TGCGCCGGCAGCTTGGGACAGGGAAGGAATGAGCAGTTCTTC. It yields the protein CAGSLGQGRNEQFF. V usage is TRBV4-3 and J usage is TRBJ2-1; TRBD1 agrees at 9 bases. The CDR3 runs to 14 residues. The germline V gene encodes CDR1 LGHNA and CDR2 YSLEER.

The sample holds many counts of this clonotype. V gene TRBV20-1 combines with J gene TRBJ2-1; 10 bases align to TRBD2. V shed 2 bases, J shed 12 bases, and the junction held 10 bases outside the gene matches. Germline V gene sequence: CDR1 DFQATT, CDR2 SNEGSKA (reference sequence). The CDR3 is made up of 14 amino acids. CDR3 loop: CSARIAGGFGRQFF. CDR3 nucleotide sequence: TGCAGTGCTAGAATAGCGGGGGGCTTCGGGAGGCAGTTCTTC.

This clonotype came up many times. The gene calls are TRBV27 and TRBJ2-2; 7 bases match TRBD1. The CDR3 is 13 residues long. Per germline, CDR1 MNHEY and CDR2 SMNVEV (reference sequence). J gave up 6 bases and V 2 bases, and 0 bases lay outside the gene matches. The CDR3 region has the DNA TGTGCCAGCAGTTTACAGGGGGCCGGGGAGCTGTTTTTT. It is translated as CASSLQGAGELFF.